This T cell receptor beta chain stems from a study of Graves' ophthalmopathy and Graves' hyperthyroidism. Study-wide context: By definition, stable hyperthyroidism involved no ophthalmopathy within 18 months of follow-up.

CDR3 regions of TCR beta were amplified from RNA transcripts. After a first-round RT-PCR with HTBI primers, a second-round multiplex PCR was run. Each CDR3 protein gets one entry after TCRdb re-called the multiplex PCR reads with MiXCR. Of about 1.1 million distinct CDR3 sequences detected, roughly two fifths appear once; the ten largest clones hold approximately 10%. The CDR3 is 13 residues long. CDR1 and CDR2 from the germline V gene are DFQATT and SNEGSKA (reference sequence). Concerning this clonotype: Antigen unknown. A read error may produce the germline difference seen at one junction end.

The study's findings and limits: Built on 13 signatures, a model told ophthalmopathy apart from stable hyperthyroidism with 85% to 90% sensitivity and over 80% specificity.

The sequence derives from an adult man with Graves' hyperthyroidism. The specimen was peripheral blood or thyroid tissue (not recorded which). The chain links TRBV20-1 to TRBJ2-5; 12 bases match TRBD2. The CDR3 nucleotides read TGCAGTGCGAGAGAACTAGCGGGGGGTGAGCAGTACTTC. Encoded protein: CSARELAGGEQYF.